Here is one TCR beta chain with its context. Germline CDR1 is SGHRS and CDR2 is YFSETQ. Deletions cut 0 bases from V and 3 bases from J, with 10 bases between. This CDR3 spans 14 amino acids. Clones were sequenced by immunoSEQ multiplex PCR, and TCRdb holds only the in-frame ones, with some missing. This sample has 120,000 or so clones, with around 88% found just once. This entry belongs to a study of T cell responses to AZD1222 COVID-19 vaccine. Sequencing was performed on peripheral blood, taken on day 0 of AZD1222 vaccination. The source of this sequence is an adult in good health. The genes are TRBV5-1 and TRBJ2-7, with a weak D call TRBD1 (5 bases). This CDR3 reads CASSLDLRDYEQYF. Here the CDR3 DNA reads TGCGCCAGCAGCTTGGATCTCAGGGACTACGAGCAGTACTTC.